What follows are 20 T cell receptor beta chains derived from one specimen sequenced in a study of T-cell memory formation after mild COVID-19. MiXCR, run by TCRdb on the 5' RACE reads, gives a single entry per CDR3 protein. The sample consists of approximately 290,000 distinct CDR3 sequences, more than 15% of them appearing once. Sequencing was performed on PBMCs or a T cell subset sorted from them (not recorded which). The receptors here all came from a man between 18 and 29 years old who had mild COVID-19 (a few samples of this study predate the infection). Cell type and time point are not known.

This chain uses TRBV7-9 with TRBJ1-1; D call uncertain. Germline V gene data show CDR1 as SEHNR and CDR2 as FQNEAQ (reference sequence). CDR3 length: 16 residues. V was trimmed by 7 bases and J by 3 bases, leaving 21 bases between them. Written as DNA, the CDR3 is TGTGCCAGCACCTCCATAAACCCCGTCGGGGACACTGAAGCTTTCTTT. Its protein product is CASTSINPVGDTEAFF.

V usage is TRBV27 and J usage is TRBJ2-1, with D maybe TRBD1 (5 bases). With 5 bases removed from V and 5 bases from J, the gap between germline ends came to 16 bases. From germline, CDR1 is MNHEY and CDR2 SMNVEV (reference sequence). CDR3 length: 15 amino acids. DNA of the CDR3: TGTGCCAGCAGTCTCAGGGTCCACAACAACAATGAGCAGTTCTTC. Translating it yields CASSLRVHNNNEQFF.

The chain is built from TRBV4-3 and TRBJ2-1; 7 nucleotides agree with TRBD1. The V gene's germline CDR1 is LGHNA and CDR2 YSLEER. This CDR3 has 14 amino acids. With V trimmed by 4 bases and J by 8 bases, 8 bases remained unmatched. CDR3 protein: CASSRSRDSYEQFF. Here the CDR3 DNA reads TGCGCCAGCAGCCGGTCCCGGGACAGCTATGAGCAGTTCTTC.

Regarding this clonotype: A much larger clone is a single base away; this may be a read error. The genes are TRBV4-2 and TRBJ2-3; 9 bases match TRBD2. Germline lookup yields CDR1 LGHNA and CDR2 YNFKEQ. This CDR3 region has 16 residues. After removal of 2 bases from V and 5 bases from J, the junction contained 8 bases not matched to a gene. The CDR3 DNA is TGTGCCAGCAGCCAATTAGGACCTAGCGGGGTAGATACGCAGTATTTT. It translates to CASSQLGPSGVDTQYF.

The rearrangement uses TRBV18 and TRBJ1-2; D might be TRBD1 (6 bases). Trimming stripped 0 bases from V and 4 bases from J, with 12 bases between. The CDR3 has 15 amino acids. Germline V gives CDR1 KGHSH, CDR2 LQKENI. CDR3 in amino acids: CASSPPGASGYGYTF. In DNA, the CDR3 is TGTGCCAGCTCACCACCGGGGGCGAGTGGCTATGGCTACACCTTC.

The sample holds a few counts of this clonotype. The chain employs TRBV28 and TRBJ2-3; 7 bases align to TRBD2. The CDR3 extends over 13 amino acids. From germline, CDR1 is MDHEN and CDR2 SYDVKM. The ends lost 3 bases at V and 6 bases at J; junction bases unmatched: 3. In DNA, the CDR3 is TGTGCCAGCAGTTTGATGGGGGGGGATACGCAGTATTTT. Encoded protein: CASSLMGGDTQYF.

This clonotype has ten or more counts. The chain employs TRBV25-1 and TRBJ1-5, with a weak D call TRBD1 (5 bases). With 7 bases removed from V and 2 bases from J, the gap between germline ends came to 15 bases. The V gene's germline CDR1 is MGHDK and CDR2 SYGVNS. The CDR3 extends over 15 amino acids. Here the CDR3 reads CASTGERGGNQPQHF. The DNA of the CDR3 is TGTGCCAGCACCGGAGAAAGGGGAGGCAATCAGCCCCAGCATTTT.

The CDR3 sequence is CSAPQAGQGNQPQHF. The CDR3 nucleotides are TGCAGTGCGCCTCAAGCAGGCCAGGGCAATCAGCCCCAGCATTTT. The chain links TRBV20-1 to TRBJ1-5; D gene uncertain. Trimming cost V 6 bases and J 2 bases, with 17 bases left between them. The CDR3 sequence is 15 residues long. Looked up from germline, CDR1 is DFQATT and CDR2 is SNEGSKA (reference sequence).

This clonotype was recorded a few times. This chain connects TRBV20-1 to TRBJ2-5; tentatively, D is TRBD2 (6 bases). This CDR3 has 14 residues. The V gene lost 0 bases and the J gene lost 5 bases, with 13 bases spanning the gap. Germline CDR1 reads DFQATT; CDR2 reads SNEGSKA (reference sequence). CDR3: CSARDRRGRETQYF. In DNA, the CDR3 is TGCAGTGCTAGAGATCGGAGGGGTCGGGAGACCCAGTACTTC.

There are many counts of this clonotype. The rearrangement joins TRBV7-2 to TRBJ2-1, with TRBD1 as a possible D gene (7 bases). V was cut by 8 bases and J by 7 bases, with 18 bases left in between. Germline V gives CDR1 SGHTA, CDR2 FQGNSA. This CDR3 is 14 amino acids long. CDR3: CASARQGRGNEQFF. In DNA, the CDR3 is TGTGCCAGCGCCCGACAGGGACGGGGGAATGAGCAGTTCTTC.

This rearrangement joins TRBV18 to TRBJ2-7; 10 nucleotides align to TRBD1. V dropped 2 bases and J dropped 3; count of bases not matched to a gene: 4. CDR1 is KGHSH and CDR2 is LQKENI in the germline V gene. This CDR3 is 15 amino acids long. The CDR3 DNA sequence: TGTGCCAGCTCACCAGGACAGGGGGTCTACTACGAGCAGTACTTC. Translated: CASSPGQGVYYEQYF.

This clonotype was seen a few times. The chain carries TRBV29-1 and TRBJ1-2; the D is unclear. Looked up from germline, CDR1 is SQVTM and CDR2 is ANQGSEA. The CDR3 has 14 amino acids. V shed 2 bases and J shed 4 bases, with 14 bases lying between them. The CDR3 DNA reads TGCAGCGTTGAAACATGGTCGGGGAGCTATGGCTACACCTTC. Its protein product is CSVETWSGSYGYTF.

In this sample, this clonotype turned up a few times. This sequence joins TRBV29-1 and TRBJ2-1, with 7 bases fitting TRBD1. The CDR3 spans 15 residues. V dropped 1 base and J dropped 2; count of bases not matched to a gene: 5. Germline lookup yields CDR1 SQVTM and CDR2 ANQGSEA. CDR3 region: CSVEGGQVPYNEQFF. CDR3 DNA sequence: TGCAGCGTTGAAGGCGGACAGGTCCCCTACAATGAGCAGTTCTTC.

The rearrangement links TRBV6-1 to TRBJ1-5; D is ambiguous. CDR1 and CDR2 (germline): MNHNS, SASEGT. Trimming removed 3 bases at V and 2 bases at J, with 11 bases between. The length of the CDR3 is 15 residues. CDR3 nucleotides: TGTGCCAGCAGTGAGCGGCGGTATGGCAATCAGCCCCAGCATTTT. This gives the protein CASSERRYGNQPQHF.

The chain links TRBV7-6 to TRBJ2-2; D call uncertain. The germline CDR1 and CDR2 sequences are SGHVS and FNYEAQ. CDR3 length equals 12 residues. Trimming removed 5 bases at V and 7 bases at J, with 8 bases between. CDR3 sequence reads: CASSPGVGELFF. For the CDR3, the DNA is TGTGCCAGCAGCCCTGGTGTCGGGGAGCTGTTTTTT.

The CDR3 coding sequence is TGTGCCAGCAGCCGTGGACAGGGATGGGGTGAAAAACTGTTTTTT. This translates into CASSRGQGWGEKLFF. The chain recombines TRBV14 with TRBJ1-4; 8 positions agree with TRBD1. V gave up 4 bases and J gave up 7 bases; unmatched junction bases: 8. This CDR3 spans 15 amino acids. Looked up from germline, CDR1 is SGHDN and CDR2 is FVKESK.

J is TRBJ2-6 and V is TRBV20-1; D gene ambiguous. V gave up 0 bases and J gave up 6 bases, with 6 bases separating them. The germline V gene has CDR1 DFQATT and CDR2 SNEGSKA (reference sequence). CDR3 length equals 13 residues. The CDR3 bases are TGCAGTGCTAGAGATACCCAGGCCAACGTCCTGACTTTC. Protein: CSARDTQANVLTF.

This clonotype was detected ten times or more. The chain combines TRBV6-5 with TRBJ2-5, with D possibly TRBD1 on 5 matching bases. Germline assignment: CDR1 MNHEY and CDR2 SVGAGI. V lost 2 bases and J 5 bases, leaving 9 bases between the germline ends. This CDR3 comprises 13 residues. CDR3 loop: CASSYQGGETQYF. The CDR3 DNA reads as TGTGCCAGCAGTTACCAGGGTGGCGAGACCCAGTACTTC.

This clonotype was observed once. The gene calls are TRBV4-1 and TRBJ1-6, with 10 bases aligning to TRBD1. Germline V gene data show CDR1 as MGHRA and CDR2 as YSYEKL. The CDR3 length is 17 residues. The J segment lost 10 bases and the V segment lost 3 bases, leaving 12 bases of the junction unmatched. DNA of the CDR3: TGCGCCAGCAGCCAGAGGGACAGGGGTTTAGTAGAATCACCCCTCCACTTT. Its protein is CASSQRDRGLVESPLHF.

Many counts were recorded for this clonotype. Here the CDR3 DNA reads TGTGCCAGCTCACCAAGCGGGGGCCTCACTGAAGCTTTCTTT. Translated: CASSPSGGLTEAFF. This chain joins TRBV18 and TRBJ1-1, with D perhaps TRBD1 (6 bases). The CDR3 length is 14 residues. Germline CDR1 reads KGHSH; CDR2 reads LQKENI. Trimming left V 2 bases short and J 4 bases short, with 11 bases between.